This TCR beta chain was profiled in a study of Graves' ophthalmopathy and Graves' hyperthyroidism. Study-level points and caveats: For predicting ophthalmopathy progression, the model had approximately 70% sensitivity and around 72% specificity.

Concerning this clonotype: Its specificity is not known.

With 2 bases removed from V and 4 bases from J, the gap between germline ends came to 21 bases. Germline assignment: CDR1 ENHRY and CDR2 SYGVKD. There are 17 residues in the CDR3. The authors amplified TCR beta CDR3 regions, and they did so from RNA transcripts for repertoire sequencing. In the first round, RT-PCR was carried out with HTBI primers, and a multiplex PCR formed the second round. Via MiXCR, TCRdb re-called the multiplex PCR reads, giving one row per CDR3 protein. The repertoire has more than 1,000,000 distinct CDR3 sequences, 35% to 45% of them found once; the top ten carry 11%. This clonotype originated in an adult man with Graves' hyperthyroidism. The gene calls are TRBV10-3 and TRBJ2-7; TRBD2 is a possible D gene (5 bases). Material: peripheral blood or thyroid tissue (not recorded which). The CDR3 loop is CAISEPPGSGRKYEQYF. CDR3 sequence (DNA): TGTGCCATCAGTGAGCCCCCCGGGTCGGGGAGAAAGTACGAGCAGTACTTC.